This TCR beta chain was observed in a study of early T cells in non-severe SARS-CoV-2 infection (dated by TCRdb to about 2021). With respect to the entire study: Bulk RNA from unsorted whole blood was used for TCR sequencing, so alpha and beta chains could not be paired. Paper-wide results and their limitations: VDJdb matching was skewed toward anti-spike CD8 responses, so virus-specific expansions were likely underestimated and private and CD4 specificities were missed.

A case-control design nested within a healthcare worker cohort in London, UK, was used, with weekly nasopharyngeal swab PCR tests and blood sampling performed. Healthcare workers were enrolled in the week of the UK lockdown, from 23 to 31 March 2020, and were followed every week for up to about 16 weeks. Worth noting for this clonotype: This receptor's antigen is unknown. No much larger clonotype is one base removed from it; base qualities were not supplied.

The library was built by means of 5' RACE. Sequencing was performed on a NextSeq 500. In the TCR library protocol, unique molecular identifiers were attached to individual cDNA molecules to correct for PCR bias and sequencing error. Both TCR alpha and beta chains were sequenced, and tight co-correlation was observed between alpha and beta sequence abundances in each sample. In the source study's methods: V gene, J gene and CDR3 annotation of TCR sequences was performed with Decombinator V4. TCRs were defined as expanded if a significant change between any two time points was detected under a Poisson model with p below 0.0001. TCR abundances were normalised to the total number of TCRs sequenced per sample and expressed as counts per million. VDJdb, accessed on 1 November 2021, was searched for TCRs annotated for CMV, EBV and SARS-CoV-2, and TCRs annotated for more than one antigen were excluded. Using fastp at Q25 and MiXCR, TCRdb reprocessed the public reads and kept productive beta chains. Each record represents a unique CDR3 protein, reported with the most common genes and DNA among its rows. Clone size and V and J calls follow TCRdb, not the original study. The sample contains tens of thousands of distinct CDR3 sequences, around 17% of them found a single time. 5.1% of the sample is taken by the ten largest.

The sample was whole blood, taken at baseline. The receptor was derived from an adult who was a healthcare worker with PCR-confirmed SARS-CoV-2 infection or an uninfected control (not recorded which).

CDR3 protein: CSVALLYGYTF. The nucleotide sequence reads TGCAGCGTTGCCTTACTCTATGGCTACACCTTC. The sequence joins TRBV29-1 to TRBJ1-2; there is no confident call for the D gene. From the cysteine through the phenylalanine, the CDR3 covers 11 amino acids. Left in the record is the CDR3 DNA by itself, 33 bases read in frame from the first base. Looking up the germline V gene yields CDR1 SQVTM and CDR2 ANQGSEA. V is reduced by 4 bases and J by 4 bases, leaving a spacing of 7 bases between them. The full variable domain, completed from the reference TRBV29-1 and TRBJ1-2 proteins outside the CDR3, reads SAVISQKPSRDICQRGTSLTIQCQVDSQVTMMFWYRQQPGQSLTLIATANQGSEATYESGFVIDKFPISRPNLTFSTLTVSNMSPEDSSIYLCSVALLYGYTFGSGTRLTVV.